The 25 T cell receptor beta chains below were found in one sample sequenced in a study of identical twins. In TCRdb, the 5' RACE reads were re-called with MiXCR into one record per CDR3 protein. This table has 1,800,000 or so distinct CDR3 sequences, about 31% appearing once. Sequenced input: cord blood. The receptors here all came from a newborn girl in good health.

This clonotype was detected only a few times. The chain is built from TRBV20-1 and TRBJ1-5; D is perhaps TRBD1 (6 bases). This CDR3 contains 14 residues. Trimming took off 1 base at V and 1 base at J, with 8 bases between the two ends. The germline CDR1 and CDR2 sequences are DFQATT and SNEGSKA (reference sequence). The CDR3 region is CSARVRGSNQPQHF. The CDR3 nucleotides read TGCAGTGCTAGAGTTAGGGGGAGCAATCAGCCCCAGCATTTT.

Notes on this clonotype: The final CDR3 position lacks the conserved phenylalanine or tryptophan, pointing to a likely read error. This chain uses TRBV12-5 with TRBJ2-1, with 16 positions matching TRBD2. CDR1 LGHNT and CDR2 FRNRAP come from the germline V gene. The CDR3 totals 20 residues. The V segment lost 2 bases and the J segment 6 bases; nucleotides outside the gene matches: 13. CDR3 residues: CASGLPPGLAGGPNLNEQFL. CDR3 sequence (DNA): TGTGCTAGTGGTTTGCCGCCGGGACTAGCGGGAGGGCCCAACCTCAATGAGCAGTTCTTA.

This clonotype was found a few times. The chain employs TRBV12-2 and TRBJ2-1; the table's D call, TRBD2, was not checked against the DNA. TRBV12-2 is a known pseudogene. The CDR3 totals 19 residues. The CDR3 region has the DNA TGTGCAAGTCGCCCTTCTATGAGACTAGCGCCAGGTATCCACAATGAGCAGTTCTTC. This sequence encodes CASRPSMRLAPGIHNEQFF.

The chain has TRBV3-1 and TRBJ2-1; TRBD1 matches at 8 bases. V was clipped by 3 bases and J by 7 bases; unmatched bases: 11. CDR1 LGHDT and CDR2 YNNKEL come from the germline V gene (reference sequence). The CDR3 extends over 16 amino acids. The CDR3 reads CASSHWLRQGTNEQFF. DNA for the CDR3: TGTGCCAGCAGCCACTGGTTGAGACAGGGGACGAATGAGCAGTTCTTC.

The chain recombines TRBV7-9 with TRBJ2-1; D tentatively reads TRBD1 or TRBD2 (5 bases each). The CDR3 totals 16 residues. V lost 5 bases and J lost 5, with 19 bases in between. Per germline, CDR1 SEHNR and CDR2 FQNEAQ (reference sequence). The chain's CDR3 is CASSGGGDLHNNEQFF. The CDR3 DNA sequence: TGTGCCAGCAGCGGGGGTGGGGACCTGCATAACAATGAGCAGTTCTTC.

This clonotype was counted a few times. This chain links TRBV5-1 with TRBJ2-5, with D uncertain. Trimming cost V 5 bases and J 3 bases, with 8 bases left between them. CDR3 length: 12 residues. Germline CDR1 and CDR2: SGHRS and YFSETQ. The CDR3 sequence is CASRTPEETQYF. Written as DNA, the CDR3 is TGCGCCAGCAGGACCCCGGAAGAGACCCAGTACTTC.

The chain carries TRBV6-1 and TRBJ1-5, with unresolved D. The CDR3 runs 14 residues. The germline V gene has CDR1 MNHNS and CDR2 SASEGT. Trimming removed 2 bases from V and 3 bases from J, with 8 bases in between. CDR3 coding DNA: TGTGCCAGCAGTGAATTGAGGGTCAATCAGCCCCAGCATTTT. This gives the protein CASSELRVNQPQHF.

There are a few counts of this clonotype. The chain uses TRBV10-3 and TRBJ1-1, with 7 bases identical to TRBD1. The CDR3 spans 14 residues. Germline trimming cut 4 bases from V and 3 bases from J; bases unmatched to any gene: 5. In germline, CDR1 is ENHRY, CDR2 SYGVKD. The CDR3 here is CAISATGRDTEAFF. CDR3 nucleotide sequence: TGTGCCATCAGTGCGACAGGGCGGGACACTGAAGCTTTCTTT.

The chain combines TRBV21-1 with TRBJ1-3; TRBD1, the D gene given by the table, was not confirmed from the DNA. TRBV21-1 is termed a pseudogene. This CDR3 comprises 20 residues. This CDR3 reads CASSKGWKFPGSGSGDTIYF. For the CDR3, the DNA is TGTGCCAGCAGCAAAGGTTGGAAGTTCCCGGGATCTGGATCTGGAGACACCATATATTTT.

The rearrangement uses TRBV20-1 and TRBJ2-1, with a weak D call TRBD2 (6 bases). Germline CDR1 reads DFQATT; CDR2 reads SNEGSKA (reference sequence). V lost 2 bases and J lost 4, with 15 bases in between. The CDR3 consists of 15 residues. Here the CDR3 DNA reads TGCAGTGCTAGACCCGTAGCGGAACCTTACAATGAGCAGTTCTTC. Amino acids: CSARPVAEPYNEQFF.

CDR3 protein: CASTLDYEQFF. The CDR3 DNA follows: TGTGCCAGCACCCTCGACTATGAGCAGTTCTTC. V is TRBV11-2 and J is TRBJ2-1; D gene uncertain. CDR1 and CDR2 from the germline V gene are SGHAT and FQNNGV. V was trimmed by 7 bases and J by 8 bases, leaving 9 bases between them. The CDR3 is 11 residues long.

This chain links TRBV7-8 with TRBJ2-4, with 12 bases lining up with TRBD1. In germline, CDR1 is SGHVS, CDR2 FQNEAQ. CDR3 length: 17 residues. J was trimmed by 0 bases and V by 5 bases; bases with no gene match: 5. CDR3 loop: CASSHRDRGLAKNIQYF. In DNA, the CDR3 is TGTGCCAGCAGCCACCGGGACAGGGGGCTAGCCAAAAACATTCAGTACTTC.

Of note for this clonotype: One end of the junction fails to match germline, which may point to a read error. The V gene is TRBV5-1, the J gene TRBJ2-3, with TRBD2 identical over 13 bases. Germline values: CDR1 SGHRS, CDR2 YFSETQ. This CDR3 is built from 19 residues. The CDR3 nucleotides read TGCGCCAGCACCTTGATCAGGACTAGCGGGAGTACAGGCGCAGATACGCAGTATTTT. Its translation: CASTLIRTSGSTGADTQYF.

CDR3 DNA: TGTGCCAGCAGTTTTGGTGGGGGGAACACCGGGGAGCTGTTTTTT. Translated: CASSFGGGNTGELFF. The chain couples TRBV28 to TRBJ2-2; D is possibly TRBD1 or TRBD2 (5 bases each). CDR1 MDHEN and CDR2 SYDVKM come from the germline V gene. The CDR3 covers 15 residues. Trimming pared 3 bases from V and 1 base from J, leaving 9 bases between.

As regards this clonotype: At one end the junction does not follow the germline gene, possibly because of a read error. CDR3 protein: CASSLAGSSYERYF. The CDR3 DNA reads as TGCGCCAGCAGCTTGGCGGGAAGTTCCTACGAGCGGTACTTC. J is TRBJ2-7 and V is TRBV5-1, with D possibly matching TRBD2 (5 bases). CDR1 SGHRS and CDR2 YFSETQ come from the germline V gene. The CDR3 extends over 14 amino acids.

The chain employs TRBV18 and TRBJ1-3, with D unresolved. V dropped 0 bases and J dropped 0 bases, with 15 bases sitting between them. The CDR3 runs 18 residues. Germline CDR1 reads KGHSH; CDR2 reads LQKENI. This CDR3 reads CASSPPQAVVSSGNTIYF. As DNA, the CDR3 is TGTGCCAGCTCACCACCGCAGGCGGTGGTGAGCTCTGGAAACACCATATATTTT.

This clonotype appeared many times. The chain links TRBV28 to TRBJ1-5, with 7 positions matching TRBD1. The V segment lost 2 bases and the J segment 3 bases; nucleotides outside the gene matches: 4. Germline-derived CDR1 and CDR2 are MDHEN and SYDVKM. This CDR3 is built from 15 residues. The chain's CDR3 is CASSLMDRPNQPQHF. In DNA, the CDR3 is TGTGCCAGCAGTTTAATGGACAGGCCCAATCAGCCCCAGCATTTT.

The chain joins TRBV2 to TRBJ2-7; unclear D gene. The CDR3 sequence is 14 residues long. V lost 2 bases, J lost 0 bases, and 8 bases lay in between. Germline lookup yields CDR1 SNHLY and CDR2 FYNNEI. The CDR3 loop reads CASSEWQTSYEQYF. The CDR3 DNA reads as TGTGCCAGCAGTGAATGGCAGACCTCCTACGAGCAGTACTTC.

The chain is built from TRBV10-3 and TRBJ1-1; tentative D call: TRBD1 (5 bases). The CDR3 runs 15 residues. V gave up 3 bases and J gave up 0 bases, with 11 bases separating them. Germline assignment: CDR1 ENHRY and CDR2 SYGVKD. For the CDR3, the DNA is TGTGCCATCAGTGAATCCCACAGGATGAACACTGAAGCTTTCTTT. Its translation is CAISESHRMNTEAFF.

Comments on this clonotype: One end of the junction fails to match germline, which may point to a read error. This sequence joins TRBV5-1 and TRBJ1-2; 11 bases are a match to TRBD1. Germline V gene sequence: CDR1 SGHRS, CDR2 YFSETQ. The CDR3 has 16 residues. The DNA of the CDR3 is TGCGCCAGCAGCTGGACAGGGGGCGGAACTAAGTATGGCTACACCTTC. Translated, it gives CASSWTGGGTKYGYTF. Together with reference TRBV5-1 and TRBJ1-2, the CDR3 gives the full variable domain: KAGVTQTPRYLIKTRGQQVTLSCSPISGHRSVSWYQQTPGQGLQFLFEYFSETQRNKGNFPGRFSGRQFSNSRSEMNVSTLELGDSALYLCASSWTGGGTKYGYTFGSGTRLTVV.

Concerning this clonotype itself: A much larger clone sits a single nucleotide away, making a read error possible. This chain's CDR3 is CASSLGLGKETQFF. CDR3 nucleotide sequence: TGTGCCAGCAGTTTGGGACTAGGGAAAGAGACCCAGTTCTTC. The V and J genes are TRBV12-3 or TRBV12-4 and TRBJ2-1; 8 bases fit TRBD2. This CDR3 is built from 14 residues. With 3 bases clipped from V and 13 bases from J, the junction kept 11 bases outside the gene matches.

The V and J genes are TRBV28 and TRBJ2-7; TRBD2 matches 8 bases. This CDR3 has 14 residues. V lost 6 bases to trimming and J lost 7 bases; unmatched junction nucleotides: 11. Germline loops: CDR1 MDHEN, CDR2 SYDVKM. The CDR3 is CASSFGLAAREQYF. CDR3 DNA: TGTGCCAGCAGCTTTGGACTAGCTGCTAGAGAGCAGTACTTC.

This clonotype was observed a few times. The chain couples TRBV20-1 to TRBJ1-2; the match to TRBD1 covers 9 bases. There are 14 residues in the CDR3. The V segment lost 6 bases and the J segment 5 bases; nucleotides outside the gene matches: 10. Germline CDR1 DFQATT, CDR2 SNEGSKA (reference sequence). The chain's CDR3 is CSAYNRGPGYGYTF. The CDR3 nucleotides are TGCAGTGCGTATAACAGGGGGCCGGGATATGGCTACACCTTC.

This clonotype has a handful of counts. CDR3 region: CASSKARLGVYGYTF. DNA of the CDR3: TGTGCCAGCAGCAAAGCCCGGTTGGGTGTCTATGGCTACACCTTC. This chain connects TRBV21-1 to TRBJ1-2. TRBV21-1 is listed as a pseudogene. The CDR3 covers 15 residues.

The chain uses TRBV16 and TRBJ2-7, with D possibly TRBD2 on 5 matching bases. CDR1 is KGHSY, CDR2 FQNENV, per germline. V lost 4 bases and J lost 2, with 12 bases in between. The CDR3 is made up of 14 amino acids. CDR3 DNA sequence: TGTGCCAGCAGCCTCTCGTGGAGGCCCTACGAGCAGTACTTC. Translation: CASSLSWRPYEQYF.